This T cell receptor beta chain was sequenced in a study of blood T cell repertoires in COVID-19. Original data processing: Amplification with reference gene primers provided the estimates of nucleated cell counts. Clones were read by immunoSEQ multiplex PCR, and TCRdb kept only the in-frame ones, dropping some. That table furnishes V, J and clone size, whereas the DNA furnished D and trimming. The data show approximately 84,000 clones, 83% seen once. Germline loops: CDR1 LGHNT, CDR2 FRNRAP. The V and J ends lost 0 bases and 6 bases, in that order; junction bases with no gene match: 3. This CDR3 region has 16 residues.

Sequencing input: peripheral blood. The source is an elderly woman with acute or convalescent COVID-19. The chain uses TRBV12-5 and TRBJ2-2; TRBD2 agrees at 11 bases. CDR3 DNA sequence: TGTGCTAGTGGTTTGGTACTAGCGGGAGTTTCCGGGGAGCTGTTTTTT. This sequence encodes CASGLVLAGVSGELFF.